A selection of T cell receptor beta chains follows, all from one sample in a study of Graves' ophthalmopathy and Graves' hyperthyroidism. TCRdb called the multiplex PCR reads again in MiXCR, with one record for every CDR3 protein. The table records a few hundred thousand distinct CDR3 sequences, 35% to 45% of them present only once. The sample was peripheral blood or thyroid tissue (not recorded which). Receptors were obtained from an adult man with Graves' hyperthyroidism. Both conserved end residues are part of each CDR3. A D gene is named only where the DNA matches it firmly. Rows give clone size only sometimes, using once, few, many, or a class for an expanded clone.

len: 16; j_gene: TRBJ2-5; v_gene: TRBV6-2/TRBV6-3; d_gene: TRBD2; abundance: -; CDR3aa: CASSSTSGRYQETQYF; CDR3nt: TGTGCCAGCAGTTCTACTAGCGGGAGGTACCAAGAGACCCAGTACTTC
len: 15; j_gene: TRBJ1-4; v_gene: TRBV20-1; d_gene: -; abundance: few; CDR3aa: CSARSGGLSNEKLFF; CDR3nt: TGCAGTGCTAGAAGTGGGGGGCTTTCAAACGAAAAACTGTTTTTT
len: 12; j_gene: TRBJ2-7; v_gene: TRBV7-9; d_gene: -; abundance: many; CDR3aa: CASSTRAYEQYF; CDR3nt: TGTGCCAGCAGCACGAGAGCCTACGAGCAGTACTTC
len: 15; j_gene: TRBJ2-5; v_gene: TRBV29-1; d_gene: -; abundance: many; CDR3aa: CSGNLDRNNQETQYF; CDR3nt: TGCAGCGGGAACCTAGACCGAAACAACCAAGAGACCCAGTACTTC
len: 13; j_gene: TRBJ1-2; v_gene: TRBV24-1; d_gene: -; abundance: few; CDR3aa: CATSDLYSYGYTF; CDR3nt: TGCGCCACCAGTGATTTGTACAGCTATGGCTACACCTTC
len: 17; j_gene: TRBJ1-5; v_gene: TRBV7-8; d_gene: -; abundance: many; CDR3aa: CASSPLTMVSSNQPQHF; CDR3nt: TGTGCCAGCAGCCCGCTAACTATGGTCAGTAGCAATCAGCCCCAGCATTTT
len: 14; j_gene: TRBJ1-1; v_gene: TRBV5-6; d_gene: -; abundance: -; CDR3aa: CASSSTVANTEAFF; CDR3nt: TGTGCCAGCAGCTCAACAGTAGCGAACACTGAAGCTTTCTTT
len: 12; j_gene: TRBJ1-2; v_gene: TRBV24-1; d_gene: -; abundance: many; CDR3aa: CATSDSGSGYTF; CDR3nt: TGTGCCACCAGTGATTCTGGGAGCGGCTACACCTTC
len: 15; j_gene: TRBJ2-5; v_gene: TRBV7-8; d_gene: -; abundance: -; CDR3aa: CASSSYTSTQETQYF; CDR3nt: TGTGCCAGCAGCTCCTACACTAGTACGCAAGAGACCCAGTACTTC
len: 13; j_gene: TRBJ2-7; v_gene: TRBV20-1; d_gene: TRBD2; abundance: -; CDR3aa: CSATTRDYHEQYF; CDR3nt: TGCAGTGCGACGACTAGGGACTACCACGAGCAGTACTTC
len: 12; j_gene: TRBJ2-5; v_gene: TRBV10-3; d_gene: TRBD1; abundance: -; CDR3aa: CASRQGADTQYF; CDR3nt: TGTGCCAGCAGACAGGGGGCAGATACGCAGTACTTC
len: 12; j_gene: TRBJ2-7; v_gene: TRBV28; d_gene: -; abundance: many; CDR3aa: CASRTSNYEQYF; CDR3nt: TGTGCCAGCAGGACCTCCAACTACGAGCAGTACTTC
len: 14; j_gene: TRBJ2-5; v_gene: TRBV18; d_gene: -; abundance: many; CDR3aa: CASSPAGTQETQYF; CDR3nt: TGTGCCAGCTCCCCAGCGGGTACCCAAGAGACCCAGTACTTC
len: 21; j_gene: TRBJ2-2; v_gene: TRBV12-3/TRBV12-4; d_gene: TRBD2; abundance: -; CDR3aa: CASGSTPGTSGRAPNTGELFF; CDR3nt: TGTGCTAGTGGCTCGACCCCCGGGACTAGCGGGAGGGCCCCAAACACCGGGGAGCTGTTTTTT
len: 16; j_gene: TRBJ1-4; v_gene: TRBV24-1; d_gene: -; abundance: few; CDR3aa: CATSDRKAATNEKLFF; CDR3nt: TGTGCCACCAGTGACCGTAAGGCTGCAACTAATGAAAAACTGTTTTTT
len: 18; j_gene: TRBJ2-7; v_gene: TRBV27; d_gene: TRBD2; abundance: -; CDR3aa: CASSLVGVASGHSYEQYF; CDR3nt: TGTGCCAGCAGTTTAGTCGGTGTGGCTAGCGGACACTCCTACGAGCAGTACTTC
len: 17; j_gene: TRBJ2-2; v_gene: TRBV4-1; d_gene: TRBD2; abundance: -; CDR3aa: CASSQHGTSGNTGELFF; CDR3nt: TGCGCCAGCAGCCAACACGGGACTAGCGGGAACACCGGGGAGCTGTTTTTT
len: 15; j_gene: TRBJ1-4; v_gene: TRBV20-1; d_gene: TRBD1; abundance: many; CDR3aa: CSALEAGTGNEKLFF; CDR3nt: TGCAGTGCCCTAGAGGCCGGGACAGGGAATGAAAAACTGTTTTTT
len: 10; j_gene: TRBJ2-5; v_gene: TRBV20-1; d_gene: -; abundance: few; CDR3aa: CSAERETQYF; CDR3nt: TGCAGTGCAGAGAGGGAGACCCAGTACTTC
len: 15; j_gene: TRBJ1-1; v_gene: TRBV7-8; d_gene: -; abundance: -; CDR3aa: CASSAGTGGRTEAFF; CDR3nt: TGTGCCAGCAGTGCCGGGACTGGAGGACGGACTGAAGCTTTCTTT
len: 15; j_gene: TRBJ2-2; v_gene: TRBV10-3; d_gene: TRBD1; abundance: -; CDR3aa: CASRRGQGDTGELFF; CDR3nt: TGTGCCAGCAGACGGGGACAGGGTGACACCGGGGAGCTGTTTTTT
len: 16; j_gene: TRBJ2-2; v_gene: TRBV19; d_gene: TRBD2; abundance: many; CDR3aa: CASNPGTSGNTGELFF; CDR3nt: TGTGCCAGTAATCCCGGGACTAGCGGTAACACCGGGGAGCTGTTTTTT
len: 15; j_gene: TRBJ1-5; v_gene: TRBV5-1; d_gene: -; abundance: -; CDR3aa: CASSLDGHSNQPQHF; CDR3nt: TGCGCCAGCAGCTTGGACGGACATAGCAATCAGCCCCAGCATTTT
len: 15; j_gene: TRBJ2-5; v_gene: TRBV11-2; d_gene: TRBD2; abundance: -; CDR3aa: CASSLAPGRGETQYF; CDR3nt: TGTGCCAGCAGCTTAGCACCCGGGAGGGGAGAGACCCAGTACTTC
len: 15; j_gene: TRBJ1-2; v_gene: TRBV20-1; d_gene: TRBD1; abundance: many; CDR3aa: CSARDHRTGLNGYTF; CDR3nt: TGCAGTGCTAGAGACCATAGGACAGGCCTTAATGGCTACACCTTC
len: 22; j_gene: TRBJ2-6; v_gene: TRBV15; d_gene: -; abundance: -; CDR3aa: CATSSLTVAWPARTSGANVLTF; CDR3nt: TGTGCCACCAGCAGCTTAACGGTTGCCTGGCCGGCAAGGACTTCGGGGGCCAACGTCCTGACTTTC
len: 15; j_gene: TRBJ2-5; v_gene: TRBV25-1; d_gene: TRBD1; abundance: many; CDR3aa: CASSEVDRGGETQYF; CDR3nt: TGTGCCAGCAGTGAAGTCGACAGGGGAGGAGAGACCCAGTACTTC
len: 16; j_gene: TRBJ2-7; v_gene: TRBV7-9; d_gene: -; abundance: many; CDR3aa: CASSSPPGRPGREQYF; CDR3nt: TGTGCCAGCAGCTCGCCTCCGGGACGGCCGGGAAGAGAGCAGTACTTC
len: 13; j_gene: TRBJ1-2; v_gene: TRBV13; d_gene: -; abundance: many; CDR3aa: CASSGGRASGYTF; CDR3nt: TGTGCCAGCAGCGGAGGGCGAGCTAGTGGCTACACCTTC
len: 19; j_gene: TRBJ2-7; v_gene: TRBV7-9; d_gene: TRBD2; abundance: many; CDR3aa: CASSFVVGLAGAQTYEQYF; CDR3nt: TGTGCCAGCAGCTTTGTCGTGGGACTAGCGGGGGCTCAAACCTACGAGCAGTACTTC
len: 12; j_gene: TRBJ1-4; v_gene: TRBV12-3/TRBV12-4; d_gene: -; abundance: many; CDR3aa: CASRGVGEKLFF; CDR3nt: TGTGCCAGCAGAGGGGTCGGTGAAAAACTGTTTTTT
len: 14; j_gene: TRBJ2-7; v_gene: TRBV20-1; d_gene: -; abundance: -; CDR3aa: CSALSGTGKGEQYF; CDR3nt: TGCAGTGCTCTCTCCGGAACAGGAAAAGGCGAGCAGTACTTC
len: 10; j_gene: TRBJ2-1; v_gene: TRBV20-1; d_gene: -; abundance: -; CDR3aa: CSAKVNEQFF; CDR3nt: TGCAGTGCTAAGGTCAATGAGCAGTTCTTC
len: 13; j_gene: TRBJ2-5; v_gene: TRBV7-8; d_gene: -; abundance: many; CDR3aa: CASSPYREGTQYF; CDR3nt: TGTGCCAGCAGCCCCTACAGGGAGGGGACCCAGTACTTC
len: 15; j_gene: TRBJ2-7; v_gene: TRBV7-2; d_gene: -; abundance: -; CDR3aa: CASSVEVQGSYEQYF; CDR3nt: TGTGCCAGCAGCGTTGAGGTACAGGGCTCCTACGAGCAGTACTTC
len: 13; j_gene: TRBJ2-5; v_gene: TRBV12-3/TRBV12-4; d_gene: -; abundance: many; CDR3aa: CASSFRAGETQYF; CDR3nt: TGTGCCAGCAGTTTCAGGGCAGGAGAGACCCAGTACTTC
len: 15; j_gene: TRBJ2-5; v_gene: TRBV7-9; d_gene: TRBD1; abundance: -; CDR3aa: CASSPDRVGGETQYF; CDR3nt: TGTGCCAGCAGCCCGGACAGGGTAGGAGGGGAGACCCAGTACTTC
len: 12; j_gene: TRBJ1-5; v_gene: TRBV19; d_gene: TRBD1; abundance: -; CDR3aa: CASDRGSQPQHF; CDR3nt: TGTGCCAGCGACAGGGGGTCCCAGCCCCAGCATTTT
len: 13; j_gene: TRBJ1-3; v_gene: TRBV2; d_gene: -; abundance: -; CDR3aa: CASKPGTTNTIYF; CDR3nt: TGTGCCAGCAAACCCGGGACAACGAACACCATATATTTT
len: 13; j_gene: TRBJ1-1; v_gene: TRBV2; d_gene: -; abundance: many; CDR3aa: CAISREIAQEAFF; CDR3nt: TGTGCCATCAGCCGGGAGATAGCCCAAGAAGCTTTCTTT
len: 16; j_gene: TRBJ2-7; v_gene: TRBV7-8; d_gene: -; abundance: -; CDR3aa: CASSFWGSSSSYEQYF; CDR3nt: TGTGCCAGCAGCTTTTGGGGAAGTTCGAGTTCCTACGAGCAGTACTTC
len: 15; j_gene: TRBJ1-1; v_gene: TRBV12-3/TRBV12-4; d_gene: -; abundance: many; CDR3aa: CASSGQTAPGTEAFF; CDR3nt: TGTGCCAGCAGCGGACAGACGGCCCCAGGGACTGAAGCTTTCTTT
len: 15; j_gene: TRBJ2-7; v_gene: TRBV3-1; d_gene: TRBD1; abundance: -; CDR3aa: CASSLTGTGGNEQYF; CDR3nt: TGTGCCAGCAGCCTGACCGGGACAGGGGGCAACGAGCAGTACTTC
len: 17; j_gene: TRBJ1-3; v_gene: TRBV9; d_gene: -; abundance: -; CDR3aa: CASSQDPPGSSGNTIYF; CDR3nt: TGTGCCAGCAGCCAAGACCCCCCTGGCAGCTCTGGAAACACCATATATTTT
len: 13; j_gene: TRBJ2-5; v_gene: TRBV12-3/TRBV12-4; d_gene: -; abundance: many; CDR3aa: CASSPYEWETQYF; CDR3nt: TGTGCCAGCAGCCCTTATGAGTGGGAGACCCAGTACTTC
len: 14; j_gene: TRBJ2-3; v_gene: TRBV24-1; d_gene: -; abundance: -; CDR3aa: CATSDPPRSDTQYF; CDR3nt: TGTGCCACCAGTGATCCCCCTAGGAGCGATACGCAGTATTTT
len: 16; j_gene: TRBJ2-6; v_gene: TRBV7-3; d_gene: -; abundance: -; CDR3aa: CASSKGVHSGANVLTF; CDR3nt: TGTGCCAGCAGCAAGGGGGTTCACTCTGGGGCCAACGTCCTGACTTTC
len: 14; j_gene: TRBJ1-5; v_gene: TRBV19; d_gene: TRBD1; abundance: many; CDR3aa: CASIGTGGEQPQHF; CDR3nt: TGTGCCAGTATCGGGACAGGGGGCGAGCAGCCCCAGCATTTT
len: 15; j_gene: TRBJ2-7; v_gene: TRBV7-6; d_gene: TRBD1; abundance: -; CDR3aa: CASSADIGQGHEQYF; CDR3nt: TGTGCCAGCAGCGCCGATATAGGACAGGGCCACGAGCAGTACTTC
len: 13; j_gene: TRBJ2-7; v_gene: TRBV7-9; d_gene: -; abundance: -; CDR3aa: CASSLRGLYEQYF; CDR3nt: TGTGCCAGCAGCTTACGGGGCCTCTACGAGCAGTACTTC
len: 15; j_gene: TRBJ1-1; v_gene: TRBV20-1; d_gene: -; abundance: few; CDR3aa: CSARGTEGVRTEAFF; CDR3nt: TGCAGTGCTAGAGGGACGGAGGGCGTTCGCACTGAAGCTTTCTTT
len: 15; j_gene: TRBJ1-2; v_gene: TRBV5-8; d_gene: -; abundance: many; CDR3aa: CASSIGTDLLYGYTF; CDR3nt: TGTGCCAGCAGCATAGGGACGGACCTACTCTATGGCTACACCTTC
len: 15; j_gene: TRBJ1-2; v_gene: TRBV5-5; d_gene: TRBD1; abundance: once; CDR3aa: CASGLSGQGVSGYAF; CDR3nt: TGTGCCAGCGGCTTGTCGGGACAGGGGGTCTCTGGCTACGCCTTC
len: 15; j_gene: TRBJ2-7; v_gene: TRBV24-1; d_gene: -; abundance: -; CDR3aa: CATSARGTLYNEQYF; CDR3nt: TGTGCCACCAGTGCTCGAGGTACTCTTTACAATGAGCAGTACTTC
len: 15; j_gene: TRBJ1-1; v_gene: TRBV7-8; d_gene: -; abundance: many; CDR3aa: CASSPGQRMNTEAFF; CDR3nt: TGTGCCAGCAGCCCGGGACAACGGATGAACACTGAAGCTTTCTTT